This T cell receptor (beta chain) was identified in a study of T cell repertoires in cytomegalovirus infection. Only a few counts were recorded for this clonotype. CDR1 is MNHNS and CDR2 is SASEGT in the germline V gene. Trimming stripped 5 bases from V and 8 bases from J, with 18 bases between. The CDR3 is 15 residues long. TCRdb re-called the reads through MiXCR, storing one row per CDR3 protein. The sample holds under 200,000 distinct CDR3 sequences, approximately 28% seen once. The rearrangement uses TRBV6-1 and TRBJ1-4; the D is unclear. The sample comprised PBMCs. The receptor comes from a human donor in good health (CMV status not recorded). Some clones in this sample may be carry-over from other donors' samples. CDR3 region: CASSPRPTEGEKLFF. In nucleotides, the CDR3 is TGTGCCAGCAGTCCACGTCCGACGGAGGGAGAAAAACTGTTTTTT.